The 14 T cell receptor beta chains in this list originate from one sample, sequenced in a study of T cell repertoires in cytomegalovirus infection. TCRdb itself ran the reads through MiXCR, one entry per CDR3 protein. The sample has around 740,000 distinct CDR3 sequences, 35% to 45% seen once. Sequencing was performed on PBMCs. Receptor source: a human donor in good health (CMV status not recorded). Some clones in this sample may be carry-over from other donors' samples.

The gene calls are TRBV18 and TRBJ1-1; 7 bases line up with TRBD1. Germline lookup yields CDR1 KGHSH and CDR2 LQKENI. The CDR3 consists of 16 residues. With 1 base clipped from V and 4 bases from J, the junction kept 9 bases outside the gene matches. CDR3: CASSPLGQEGGTEAFF. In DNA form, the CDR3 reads TGTGCCAGCTCACCACTAGGACAGGAAGGCGGCACTGAAGCTTTCTTT. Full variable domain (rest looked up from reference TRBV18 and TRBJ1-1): NAGVMQNPRHLVRRRGQEARLRCSPMKGHSHVYWYRQLPEEGLKFMVYLQKENIIDESGMPKERFSAEFPKEGPSILRIQQVVRGDSAAYFCASSPLGQEGGTEAFFGQGTRLTVV.

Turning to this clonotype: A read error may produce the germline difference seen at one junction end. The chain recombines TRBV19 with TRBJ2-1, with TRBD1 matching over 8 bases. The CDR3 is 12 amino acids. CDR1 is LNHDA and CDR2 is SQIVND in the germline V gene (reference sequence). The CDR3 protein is CASSIEDRATLF. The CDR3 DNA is TGTGCCAGTAGTATAGAGGACAGGGCTACGCTCTTC.

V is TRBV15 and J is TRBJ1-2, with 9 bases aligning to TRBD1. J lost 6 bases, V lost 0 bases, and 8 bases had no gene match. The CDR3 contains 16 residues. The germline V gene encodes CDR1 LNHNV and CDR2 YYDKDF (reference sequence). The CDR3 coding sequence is TGTGCCACCAGCAGAGATCTCGCGACAGGGGGAGATGGCTACACCTTC. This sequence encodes CATSRDLATGGDGYTF.

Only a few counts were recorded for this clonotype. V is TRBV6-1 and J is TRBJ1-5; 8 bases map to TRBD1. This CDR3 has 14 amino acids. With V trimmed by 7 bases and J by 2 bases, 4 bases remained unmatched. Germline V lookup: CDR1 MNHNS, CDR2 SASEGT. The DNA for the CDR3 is TGTGCCAGCACTCAGGGGGCTCGCAATCAGCCCCAGCATTTT. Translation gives CASTQGARNQPQHF.

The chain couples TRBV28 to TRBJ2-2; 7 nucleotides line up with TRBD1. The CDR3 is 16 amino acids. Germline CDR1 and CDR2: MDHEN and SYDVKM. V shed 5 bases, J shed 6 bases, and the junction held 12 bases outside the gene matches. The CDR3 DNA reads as TGTGCCAGCAGTCCTAACGACAGGGTGGAGGCCGGGGAGCTGTTTTTT. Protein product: CASSPNDRVEAGELFF.

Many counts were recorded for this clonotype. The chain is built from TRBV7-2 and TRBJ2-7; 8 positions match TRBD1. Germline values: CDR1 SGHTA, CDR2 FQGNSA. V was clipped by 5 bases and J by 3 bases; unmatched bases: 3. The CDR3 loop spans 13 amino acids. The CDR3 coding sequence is TGTGCCAGCAGCCGGACAGGGTTCTACGAGCAGTACTTC. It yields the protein CASSRTGFYEQYF.

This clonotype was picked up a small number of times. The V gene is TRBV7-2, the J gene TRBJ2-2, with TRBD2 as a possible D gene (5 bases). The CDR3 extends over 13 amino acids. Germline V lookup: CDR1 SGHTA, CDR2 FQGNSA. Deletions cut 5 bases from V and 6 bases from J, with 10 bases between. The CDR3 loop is CASSLQAAGELFF. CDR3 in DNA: TGTGCCAGCAGCCTGCAAGCGGCCGGGGAGCTGTTTTTT. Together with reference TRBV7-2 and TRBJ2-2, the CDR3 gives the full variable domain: GAGVSQSPSNKVTEKGKDVELRCDPISGHTALYWYRQSLGQGLEFLIYFQGNSAPDKSGLPSDRFSAERTGGSVSTLTIQRTQQEDSAVYLCASSLQAAGELFFGEGSRLTVL.

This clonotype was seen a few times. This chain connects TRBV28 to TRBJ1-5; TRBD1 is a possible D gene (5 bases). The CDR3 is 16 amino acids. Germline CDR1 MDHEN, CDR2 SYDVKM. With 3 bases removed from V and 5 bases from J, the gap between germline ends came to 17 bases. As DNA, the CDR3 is TGTGCCAGCAGTTTGTATAAGGGGTTGGACCATCAGCCCCAGCATTTT. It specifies CASSLYKGLDHQPQHF.

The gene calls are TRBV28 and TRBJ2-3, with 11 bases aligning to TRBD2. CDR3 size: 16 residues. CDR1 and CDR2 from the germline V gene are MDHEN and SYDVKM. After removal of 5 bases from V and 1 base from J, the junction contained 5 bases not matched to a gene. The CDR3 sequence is CASSDPGLAGTDTQYF. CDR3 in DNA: TGTGCCAGCAGTGATCCGGGACTAGCGGGCACAGATACGCAGTATTTT.

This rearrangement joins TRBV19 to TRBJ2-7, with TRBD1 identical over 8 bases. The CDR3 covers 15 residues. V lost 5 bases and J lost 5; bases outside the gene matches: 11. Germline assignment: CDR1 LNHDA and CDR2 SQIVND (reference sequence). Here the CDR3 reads CASSSRTGPAHEQYF. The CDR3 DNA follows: TGTGCCAGTAGTTCGAGGACAGGGCCGGCCCACGAGCAGTACTTC.

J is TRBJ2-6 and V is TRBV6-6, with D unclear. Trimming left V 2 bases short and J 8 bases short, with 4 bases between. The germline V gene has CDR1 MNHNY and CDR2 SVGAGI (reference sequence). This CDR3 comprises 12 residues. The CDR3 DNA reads TGTGCCAGCAGTTACGCCCCCAACGTCCTGACTTTC. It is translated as CASSYAPNVLTF.

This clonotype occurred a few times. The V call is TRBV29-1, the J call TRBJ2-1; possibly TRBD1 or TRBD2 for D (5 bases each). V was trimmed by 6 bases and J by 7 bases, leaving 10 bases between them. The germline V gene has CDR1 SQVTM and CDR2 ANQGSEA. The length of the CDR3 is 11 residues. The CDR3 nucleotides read TGCAGCGTCAACGAGGGGAATGAGCAGTTCTTC. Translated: CSVNEGNEQFF.

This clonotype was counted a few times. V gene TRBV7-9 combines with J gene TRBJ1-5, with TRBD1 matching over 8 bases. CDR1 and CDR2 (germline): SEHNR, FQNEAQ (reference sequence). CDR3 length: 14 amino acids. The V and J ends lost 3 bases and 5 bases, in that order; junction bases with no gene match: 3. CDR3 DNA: TGTGCCAGCAGCTTGGCAGGGGGCTATCAGCCCCAGCATTTT. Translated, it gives CASSLAGGYQPQHF. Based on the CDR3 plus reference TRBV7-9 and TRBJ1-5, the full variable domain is DTGVSQNPRHKITKRGQNVTFRCDPISEHNRLYWYRQTLGQGPEFLTYFQNEAQLEKSRLLSDRFSAERPKGSFSTLEIQRTEQGDSAMYLCASSLAGGYQPQHFGDGTRLSIL.

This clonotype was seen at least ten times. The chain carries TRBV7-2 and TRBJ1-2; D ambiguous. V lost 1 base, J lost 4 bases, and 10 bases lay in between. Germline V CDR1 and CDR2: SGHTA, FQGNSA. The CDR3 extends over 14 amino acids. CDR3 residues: CASSLDRVGYGYTF. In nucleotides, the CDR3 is TGTGCCAGCAGCTTAGATAGGGTGGGCTATGGCTACACCTTC. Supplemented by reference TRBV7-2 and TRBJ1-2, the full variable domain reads GAGVSQSPSNKVTEKGKDVELRCDPISGHTALYWYRQSLGQGLEFLIYFQGNSAPDKSGLPSDRFSAERTGGSVSTLTIQRTQQEDSAVYLCASSLDRVGYGYTFGSGTRLTVV.